Reported below is one T cell receptor (beta chain). Its antigen is undetermined. This entry belongs to a study of cytomegalovirus exposure and HLA in healthy donors. Findings and limits, study-wide: Across all donors, roughly uniform sequencing depth was an assumption of the presence/absence analyses.

The CDR3 has 14 residues. V lost 8 bases and J lost 0, with 11 bases in between. The V gene's germline CDR1 is SEHNR and CDR2 FQNEAQ (reference sequence). This PCR relied on a set of 60 Vbeta primers and 13 Jbeta primers. Some clones are missing from TCRdb's copy, which holds only in-frame ones; the method was immunoSEQ multiplex PCR. The sample lists roughly 150,000 clones; around 73% were seen once. The sample comprised PBMCs. The source is a male donor in good health and CMV-seronegative. The chain has TRBV7-9 and TRBJ1-5, with D uncertain. DNA for the CDR3: TGTGCCAGCGGGGAGTCCTTTAGCAATCAGCCCCAGCATTTT. It translates to CASGESFSNQPQHF. The full variable domain, completed using reference TRBV7-9 and TRBJ1-5, is DTGVSQNPRHKITKRGQNVTFRCDPISEHNRLYWYRQTLGQGPEFLTYFQNEAQLEKSRLLSDRFSAERPKGSFSTLEIQRTEQGDSAMYLCASGESFSNQPQHFGDGTRLSIL.